A single sample is the source of the 27 T cell receptor beta chains below, sequenced in a study of OX40 agonist ivuxolimab in advanced cancers. Repertoires were generated with immunoSEQ multiplex PCR, while TCRdb's copy carries only in-frame clones and drops some. The table records around 70,000 clones, 85% of them present only once. The starting material was CD4+ or CD8+ T cells sorted from blood, obtained in a trial of the OX40 agonist ivuxolimab. These TCRs come from an adult with an advanced solid tumor such as melanoma, head and neck, liver or kidney cancer.

By share, this clone counts as medium-sized. The chain has TRBV19 and TRBJ2-3; D unclear. V lost 5 bases and J 0 bases, leaving 9 bases between the germline ends. The length of the CDR3 is 14 residues. CDR1 LNHDA and CDR2 SQIVND come from the germline V gene (reference sequence). The CDR3 DNA reads TGTGCCAGTAGTGATCATTCTAGCACAGATACGCAGTATTTT. Translated: CASSDHSSTDTQYF.

V usage is TRBV11-2 and J usage is TRBJ1-5; D possibly corresponds to TRBD1 (5 bases). Germline V gene data show CDR1 as SGHAT and CDR2 as FQNNGV. This CDR3 is 16 amino acids long. V was trimmed by 4 bases and J by 2 bases, leaving 15 bases between them. This CDR3 reads CASSSQGGGGNQPQHF. CDR3 nucleotide sequence: TGTGCCAGCAGCTCCCAGGGAGGAGGAGGCAATCAGCCCCAGCATTTT.

This rearrangement joins TRBV4-1 to TRBJ1-1; the D is unclear. The germline CDR1 and CDR2 sequences are MGHRA and YSYEKL. V lost 4 bases to trimming and J lost 1 base, with 7 bases between them. The length of the CDR3 is 13 residues. CDR3 sequence reads: CASSPLTNTEAFF. The DNA for the CDR3 is TGCGCCAGCAGCCCCTTGACGAACACTGAAGCTTTCTTT.

The chain has TRBV15 and TRBJ1-4, with no clear D. Trimming took off 1 base at V and 3 bases at J, with 6 bases between the two ends. Germline V gene sequence: CDR1 LNHNV, CDR2 YYDKDF (reference sequence). The CDR3 loop spans 14 amino acids. CDR3 loop: CATSRVRPNEKLFF. The CDR3 region has the DNA TGTGCCACCAGCAGAGTTCGGCCTAATGAAAAACTGTTTTTT.

The chain has TRBV5-6 and TRBJ2-3, with D hard to call. Germline lookup yields CDR1 SGHDT and CDR2 YYEEEE. This CDR3 has 11 amino acids. Trimming took 7 bases from V and 0 from J, leaving 3 bases between them. The CDR3 DNA reads TGTGCCAGCTCCAGCACAGATACGCAGTATTTT. Translated, it gives CASSSTDTQYF.

This chain joins TRBV7-9 and TRBJ1-1; 11 nucleotides agree with TRBD1. This CDR3 region has 16 residues. J was trimmed by 0 bases and V by 4 bases; bases with no gene match: 4. The V gene's germline CDR1 is SEHNR and CDR2 FQNEAQ (reference sequence). The CDR3 coding sequence is TGTGCCAGCAGCTCGGACAGGGGGCCTTTGAACACTGAAGCTTTCTTT. Translating gives CASSSDRGPLNTEAFF.

This clone was observed a handful of times. This chain connects TRBV5-1 to TRBJ2-2; D possibly corresponds to TRBD1 (6 bases). V lost 3 bases to trimming and J lost 4 bases, with 13 bases between them. Per germline, CDR1 SGHRS and CDR2 YFSETQ. CDR3 length: 15 amino acids. The CDR3 DNA is TGCGCCAGCAGCTGGGGGCAGGGTGGCACCGGGGAGCTGTTTTTT. Translating it yields CASSWGQGGTGELFF.

In this sample, this clone turned up once. The rearrangement joins TRBV4-2 to TRBJ2-1, with 14 bases matching TRBD2. CDR3 length: 16 residues. With 3 bases clipped from V and 8 bases from J, the junction kept 6 bases outside the gene matches. Germline V gene lookup returns CDR1 LGHNA and CDR2 YNFKEQ. The CDR3 loop reads CASSQEGLAGEHEQFF. CDR3 coding DNA: TGTGCCAGCAGCCAGGAGGGACTAGCGGGAGAACATGAGCAGTTCTTC.

This sequence joins TRBV9 and TRBJ2-3; 12 nucleotides agree with TRBD2. This CDR3 is 16 amino acids long. CDR1 is SGDLS and CDR2 is YYNGEE in the germline V gene. V was pared by 3 bases and J by 10 bases, with 12 bases of the junction left unmatched. CDR3: CASSGRLAGDVRAQYF. DNA for the CDR3: TGTGCCAGCAGCGGACGACTAGCGGGAGATGTCCGGGCGCAGTATTTT.

V usage is TRBV19 and J usage is TRBJ2-2; D remains ambiguous. The V gene's germline CDR1 is LNHDA and CDR2 SQIVND (reference sequence). The CDR3 contains 15 residues. Trimming left V 3 bases short and J 1 base short, with 9 bases between. The CDR3 loop is CASSILLGNTGELFF. CDR3 DNA: TGTGCCAGTAGTATCCTCCTAGGGAACACCGGGGAGCTGTTTTTT.

The chain joins TRBV19 to TRBJ2-4; the D is unclear. The CDR3 totals 16 residues. Per germline, CDR1 LNHDA and CDR2 SQIVND (reference sequence). V lost 4 bases and J 0 bases, leaving 13 bases between the germline ends. For the CDR3, the DNA is TGTGCCAGTAGTACGGACGAAGTTGGAGCCAAAAACATTCAGTACTTC. It yields the protein CASSTDEVGAKNIQYF. Using reference TRBV19 and TRBJ2-4 for the parts outside the CDR3, the full variable domain is DGGITQSPKYLFRKEGQNVTLSCEQNLNHDAMYWYRQDPGQGLRLIYYSQIVNDFQKGDIAEGYSVSREKKESFPLTVTSAQKNPTAFYLCASSTDEVGAKNIQYFGAGTRLSVL.

The V gene is TRBV11-2, the J gene TRBJ1-1; D is ambiguous. CDR1 is SGHAT and CDR2 is FQNNGV in the germline V gene. The CDR3 runs to 12 residues. Trimming removed 1 base from V and 8 bases from J, with 8 bases in between. CDR3 sequence (DNA): TGTGCCAGCAGCTTAGGCAGGACCGAAGCTTTCTTT. Its protein product is CASSLGRTEAFF.

This chain links TRBV10-3 with TRBJ2-5, with D uncertain. V gave up 8 bases and J gave up 5 bases, with 15 bases separating them. CDR1 and CDR2 (germline): ENHRY, SYGVKD. CDR3 length: 13 amino acids. CDR3 nucleotide sequence: TGTGCCATCGCGCGTACACCCAGGGAGACCCAGTACTTC. Protein: CAIARTPRETQYF.

The chain employs TRBV7-2 and TRBJ2-5; D may be TRBD2 (5 bases). The CDR3 covers 14 residues. V was pared by 4 bases and J by 5 bases, with 14 bases between. The germline V gene encodes CDR1 SGHTA and CDR2 FQGNSA. CDR3 loop: CASSSRRGSETQYF. The CDR3 DNA is TGTGCCAGCAGCTCCCGGAGAGGGAGTGAGACCCAGTACTTC.

The chain combines TRBV19 with TRBJ1-1; unclear D gene. The CDR3 is 13 amino acids. Germline V CDR1 and CDR2: LNHDA, SQIVND (reference sequence). Trimming cost V 9 bases and J 1 base, with 12 bases left between them. The CDR3 spells CASKGGRNTEAFF. CDR3 DNA sequence: TGTGCCAGCAAAGGAGGCAGGAACACTGAAGCTTTCTTT.

This clone has a single count. The chain couples TRBV2 to TRBJ1-4; D uncertain. The CDR3 has 16 residues. V was clipped by 7 bases and J by 0 bases, with 15 bases between them. Germline V gives CDR1 SNHLY, CDR2 FYNNEI. This CDR3 is CASTLGPIATNEKLFF. CDR3 nucleotides: TGTGCCAGCACCCTGGGCCCGATTGCAACTAATGAAAAACTGTTTTTT.

This clone showed up just a few times. V is TRBV27 and J is TRBJ2-7, with a weak D call TRBD2 (6 bases). V lost 6 bases and J 7 bases, leaving 13 bases between the germline ends. The CDR3 loop spans 12 amino acids. CDR1 is MNHEY and CDR2 is SMNVEV in the germline V gene (reference sequence). In DNA, the CDR3 is TGTGCCAGCAGCCCACGGGGGATTGAGCAGTACTTC. This encodes CASSPRGIEQYF.

This clone was detected once. The chain joins TRBV29-1 to TRBJ1-2; D not certain. The CDR3 runs to 12 residues. Deletions cut 4 bases from V and 5 bases from J, with 11 bases between. Per germline, CDR1 SQVTM and CDR2 ANQGSEA. CDR3 protein: CSVGSGLYGYTF. The DNA for the CDR3 is TGCAGCGTTGGCTCAGGTTTATATGGCTACACCTTC.

J is TRBJ2-7 and V is TRBV5-1; D is perhaps TRBD2 (5 bases). CDR1 is SGHRS, CDR2 YFSETQ, per germline. This CDR3 contains 14 residues. Trimming stripped 4 bases from V and 0 bases from J, with 11 bases between. The CDR3 bases are TGCGCCAGCAGCAGGACTCGAAGCTCCTACGAGCAGTACTTC. It codes for CASSRTRSSYEQYF.

This clone came up once. The gene calls are TRBV28 and TRBJ1-2; a possible D gene is TRBD1 (5 bases). CDR1 MDHEN and CDR2 SYDVKM come from the germline V gene. The CDR3 is 15 amino acids. Deletions cut 6 bases from V and 3 bases from J, with 17 bases between. CDR3 sequence: CASRGGDPLYYGYTF. The CDR3 DNA is TGTGCCAGCAGGGGGGGAGACCCCCTTTACTATGGCTACACCTTC.

The sample holds one count of this clone. The chain couples TRBV2 to TRBJ2-1; 10 bases map to TRBD1. Germline CDR1 and CDR2: SNHLY and FYNNEI. The J segment lost 6 bases and the V segment lost 6 bases, leaving 2 bases of the junction unmatched. The length of the CDR3 is 13 residues. As DNA, the CDR3 is TGTGCCAGCAGACGGACAGGGGGCAATGAGCAGTTCTTC. Amino acids: CASRRTGGNEQFF.

As concerns this clone: One end of the junction varies from germline; a read error may be responsible. The chain carries TRBV7-3 and TRBJ2-3, with 7 bases aligning to TRBD2. Germline assignment: CDR1 SGHTA and CDR2 FQGTGA. The CDR3 extends over 13 amino acids. The CDR3, as DNA: TGTGCCAGCAGCGAGACTAGCACGGCTACGCCCCGTTTT. It yields the protein CASSETSTATPRF. The full variable domain, completed using reference TRBV7-3 and TRBJ2-3, is GAGVSQTPSNKVTEKGKYVELRCDPISGHTALYWYRQSLGQGPEFLIYFQGTGAADDSGLPNDRFFAVRPEGSVSTLKIQRTERGDSAVYLCASSETSTATPRFGPGTRLTVL.

The rearrangement links TRBV6-6 to TRBJ1-4; 7 bases line up with TRBD1. Looked up from germline, CDR1 is MNHNY and CDR2 is SVGAGI (reference sequence). CDR3 length: 14 residues. J lost 2 bases, V lost 6 bases, and 3 bases had no gene match. CDR3 sequence reads: CASRPGQTNEKLFF. In DNA form, the CDR3 reads TGTGCCAGCAGGCCGGGACAGACTAATGAAAAACTGTTTTTT.

The rearrangement joins TRBV20-1 to TRBJ2-7; no reliable D call. Trimming pared 3 bases from V and 4 bases from J, leaving 4 bases between. The germline gives CDR1 DFQATT, CDR2 SNEGSKA (reference sequence). CDR3 length: 10 residues. The CDR3 DNA reads TGCAGTGCTAGCCAGTACGAGCAGTACTTC. It translates to CSASQYEQYF.

This rearrangement joins TRBV6-5 to TRBJ2-2; the D gene is possibly TRBD2 (6 bases). This CDR3 is built from 13 residues. The V end lost 10 bases, the J end lost 2 bases, and 11 bases lay between the germline ends. Germline V CDR1 and CDR2: MNHEY, SVGAGI. In DNA, the CDR3 is TGTGCCACTGCGGGGCCTAACACCGGGGAGCTGTTTTTT. Residues: CATAGPNTGELFF.

The CDR3 coding sequence is TGCGCCAGCAGCTTCGGACACCAAGAGACCCAGTACTTC. It specifies CASSFGHQETQYF. V is TRBV5-1 and J is TRBJ2-5; no clear D gene. In germline, CDR1 is SGHRS, CDR2 YFSETQ. The CDR3 runs to 13 residues. V was trimmed by 2 bases and J by 0 bases, leaving 5 bases between them.

The chain recombines TRBV9 with TRBJ2-1; D not certain. The V end lost 0 bases, the J end lost 2 bases, and 6 bases lay between the germline ends. CDR1 and CDR2 from the germline V gene are SGDLS and YYNGEE. CDR3 length: 14 amino acids. The DNA of the CDR3 is TGTGCCAGCAGCGTAGGTCAGGCCTACAATGAGCAGTTCTTC. Residues: CASSVGQAYNEQFF. The full variable domain, completed using reference TRBV9 and TRBJ2-1, is DSGVTQTPKHLITATGQRVTLRCSPRSGDLSVYWYQQSLDQGLQFLIQYYNGEERAKGNILERFSAQQFPDLHSELNLSSLELGDSALYFCASSVGQAYNEQFFGPGTRLTVL.